This T cell receptor beta chain originates from a study of blood T cells in healthy people across ages. This clonotype was observed a few times. A second PCR, run for roughly 6 to 11 cycles, used a sample-barcoded 5' primer plus a J-beta primer mix. With 12 random nucleotides, a template-switch adaptor tagged each individual cDNA molecule. TCRdb recomputed calls from the 5' RACE reads with MiXCR, one row per CDR3 protein. The table includes 2 million or so distinct CDR3 sequences, about 49% detected once. Germline CDR1 reads LNHNV; CDR2 reads YYDKDF (reference sequence). This CDR3 has 17 amino acids. Trimming cost V 0 bases and J 1 base, with 15 bases left between them.

The origin of this receptor is a woman in her 40s in good health. V is TRBV15 and J is TRBJ2-5; weak D call: TRBD2 (6 bases). The sequencing sample was made of blood. The CDR3 reads CATSRDFLASSQETQYF. The CDR3 DNA reads TGTGCCACCAGCAGAGATTTTCTAGCGAGTTCCCAAGAGACCCAGTACTTC.